This T cell receptor (beta chain) was recovered during a study of lung T cells in sarcoidosis with Löfgren's syndrome. Many counts were recorded for this clonotype. TCRdb itself ran the reads through MiXCR, one entry per CDR3 protein. This table holds 15,000 to 25,000 distinct CDR3 sequences, about 20% found once. The CDR3 length is 13 residues. V was clipped by 1 base and J by 2 bases, with 4 bases between them. Germline-derived CDR1 and CDR2 are KGHSH and LQKENI. The specimen sequenced was CD4+ T cells from PBMCs. The rearrangement joins TRBV18 to TRBJ2-3; D remains unclear. The source is a human donor with sarcoidosis (Löfgren's syndrome or another form), or a control subject (not recorded which). The CDR3, as DNA: TGTGCCAGCTCACCACGGGCCACAGATACGCAGTATTTT. Translated, it gives CASSPRATDTQYF.